Following are 9 T cell receptor beta chains from one sample sequenced in a study of glioma-infiltrating T cells after dendritic cell vaccination. Time point here: after dendritic cell vaccination, including at tumor progression/relapse. The table came from immunoSEQ multiplex PCR; TCRdb's copy has only in-frame clones and leaves some out. Of 91,000 or so clones detected, approximately 80% appear once; the ten largest clones hold about 5%. The starting material was blood, obtained after dendritic cell vaccination. These receptors all come from a human donor with glioblastoma.

V and J are TRBV7-8 and TRBJ1-2; D perhaps matches TRBD1 (5 bases). The germline V gene has CDR1 SGHVS and CDR2 FQNEAQ. This CDR3 has 17 residues. The V and J ends lost 1 base and 7 bases respectively, with 22 bases between them. The CDR3 loop is CASSLGGSAGYYGGYTF. CDR3 bases: TGTGCCAGCAGCTTAGGGGGCTCGGCAGGGTATTATGGTGGCTACACCTTC.

The rearrangement links TRBV6-1 to TRBJ1-1, with D perhaps TRBD1 (5 bases). This CDR3 region has 13 residues. V lost 4 bases, J lost 5 bases, and 11 bases lay in between. Germline V CDR1 and CDR2: MNHNS, SASEGT. CDR3 DNA: TGTGCCAGCAGTGTATCAGGGTGGACTGAAGCTTTCTTT. As protein: CASSVSGWTEAFF.

The rearrangement links TRBV30 to TRBJ2-1, with 15 nucleotides matching TRBD2. V trimming: 2 bases; J trimming: 9 bases; junction bases outside the gene matches: 11. Germline-derived CDR1 and CDR2 are GTSNPN and SVGIG (reference sequence). The CDR3 has 17 residues. DNA of the CDR3: TGTGCCTGGAGTAGAGGACTAGCGGGAGGGACTTATGGTGAGCAGTTCTTC. It encodes CAWSRGLAGGTYGEQFF.

This clone was seen only a few times. V gene TRBV6-5 combines with J gene TRBJ1-3; D not resolved. The CDR3 runs 15 residues. The germline CDR1 and CDR2 sequences are MNHEY and SVGAGI. V lost 6 bases and J 1 base, leaving 13 bases between the germline ends. CDR3 sequence: CASSPWAGSGNTIYF. The CDR3 nucleotides read TGTGCCAGCAGCCCATGGGCGGGGTCTGGAAACACCATATATTTT.

The chain uses TRBV5-1 and TRBJ1-2; D might be TRBD1 (5 bases). CDR1 is SGHRS, CDR2 YFSETQ, per germline. This CDR3 spans 14 amino acids. V was pared by 0 bases and J by 2 bases, with 8 bases between. DNA of the CDR3: TGCGCCAGCAGCTTGGCGGCAGGGAACTATGGCTACACCTTC. Amino acids: CASSLAAGNYGYTF.

This sequence joins TRBV6-6 and TRBJ2-1, with 12 nucleotides matching TRBD2. The CDR3 is made up of 15 amino acids. Unmatched junction bases numbered 4, after V lost 6 bases and J lost 4 bases. The V gene's germline CDR1 is MNHNY and CDR2 SVGAGI (reference sequence). The CDR3 nucleotides read TGTGCCAGCAGACTTGGGACTAGCGGGTACAATGAGCAGTTCTTC. Translating it yields CASRLGTSGYNEQFF.

The V and J genes are TRBV19 and TRBJ2-7; 7 bases are shared with TRBD1. V lost 6 bases to trimming and J lost 2 bases; unmatched junction nucleotides: 10. The CDR3 sequence is 15 residues long. Germline V CDR1 and CDR2: LNHDA, SQIVND (reference sequence). The CDR3 loop reads CASRWDSKGAYEQYF. The DNA of the CDR3 is TGTGCCAGTAGATGGGACAGTAAGGGAGCCTACGAGCAGTACTTC.

This chain connects TRBV5-3 to TRBJ2-5; 8 bases map to TRBD2. TRBV5-3 is reported as an ORF; its role is uncertain. CDR3 size: 16 residues. V gave up 4 bases and J gave up 4 bases; unmatched junction bases: 12. DNA for the CDR3: TGTGCCAGAAGCCCGGGAGGAGCGGGAGAAGGAGAGACCCAGTACTTC. Translating gives CARSPGGAGEGETQYF.

V and J are TRBV5-4 and TRBJ2-5; possibly TRBD2 for D (6 bases). Trimming removed 4 bases from V and 2 bases from J, with 12 bases in between. The length of the CDR3 is 14 residues. Germline lookup yields CDR1 SGHNT and CDR2 YYREEE (reference sequence). CDR3 coding DNA: TGTGCCAGCAGCCGACTAGAGGAACAAGAGACCCAGTACTTC. Amino acids: CASSRLEEQETQYF.